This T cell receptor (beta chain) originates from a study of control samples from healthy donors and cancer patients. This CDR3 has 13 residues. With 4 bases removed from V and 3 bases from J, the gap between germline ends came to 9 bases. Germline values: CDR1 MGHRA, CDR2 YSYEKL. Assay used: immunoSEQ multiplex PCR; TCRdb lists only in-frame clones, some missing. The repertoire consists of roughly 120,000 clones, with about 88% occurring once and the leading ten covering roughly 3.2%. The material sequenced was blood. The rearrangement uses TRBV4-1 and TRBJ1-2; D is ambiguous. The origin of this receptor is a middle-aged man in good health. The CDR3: CASSPDGDYGYTF. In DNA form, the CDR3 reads TGCGCCAGCAGCCCGGACGGTGACTATGGCTACACCTTC.